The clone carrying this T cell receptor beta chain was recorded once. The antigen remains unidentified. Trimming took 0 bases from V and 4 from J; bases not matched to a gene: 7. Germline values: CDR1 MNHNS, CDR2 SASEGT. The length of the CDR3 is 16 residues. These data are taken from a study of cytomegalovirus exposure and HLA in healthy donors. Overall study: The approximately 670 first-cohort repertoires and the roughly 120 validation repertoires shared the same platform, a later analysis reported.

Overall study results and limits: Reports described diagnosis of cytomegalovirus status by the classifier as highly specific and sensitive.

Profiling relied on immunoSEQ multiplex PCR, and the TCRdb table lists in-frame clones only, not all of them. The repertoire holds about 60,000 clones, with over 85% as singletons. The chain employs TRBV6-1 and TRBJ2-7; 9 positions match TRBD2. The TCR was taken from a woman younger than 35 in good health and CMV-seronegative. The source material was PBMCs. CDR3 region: CASSEASLAGKYEQYV. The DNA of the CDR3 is TGTGCCAGCAGTGAAGCGTCCCTAGCGGGAAAGTACGAGCAGTACGTC.